The clone carrying this T cell receptor beta chain turned up a few times. What it binds is not known. Mouse germline and gene names are used. The read terminates 4 residues ahead of where the CDR3 ends, so the germline J gene completes it. Following RNA extraction, reverse transcription yielded cDNA that acted as the sequencing template. Sequencing used immunoSEQ multiplex PCR; TCRdb keeps in-frame clones, though not all of them. The sample contains roughly 110,000 clones, none of them singletons. This sample is part of a study of CD8+ T cells in alopecia areata. Study in general: Female C3H/HeJ mice aged roughly 6-11 weeks received skin from spontaneously alopecic C3H/HeJ graft donors aged roughly 6-12 months.

The CDR3 extends over 14 amino acids. Per the germline V gene, CDR1 is NNHNN and CDR2 is SYGAGS (reference sequence). Overall study results and limits: Scalp sequencing captures resident alphabeta T cells of normal skin too.

Input material: lesional skin. The receptor's source is a C3H/HeJ mouse with alopecia areata. The mice in this strain carry MHC haplotype H2-k. The chain carries TRBV13-2 and TRBJ2-1; TRBD2 agrees at 8 bases. CDR3 protein: CASGDANWGAEQFF. Partial CDR3 DNA: TGTGCCAGCGGTGATGCTAACTGGGGGGCT.